This entry describes one T cell receptor (beta chain). Its antigen is as yet unknown. This entry belongs to a study of cytomegalovirus exposure and HLA in healthy donors. The PCR was carried out with 60 Vbeta primers and 13 Jbeta primers. Using immunoSEQ multiplex PCR, the repertoire was profiled, and TCRdb retains in-frame clones only, with some absent. The sample lists around 110,000 clones, more than 75% occurring once. Study-level findings and limits: Per published accounts, TCR beta sequences correctly predicted the HLA-A and HLA-B alleles of most subjects. Later work found that TCR association rates differed between HLA loci; DRB1 had the most and HLA-C the fewest.

The donors (healthy individuals) were bone marrow donors. Looked up from germline, CDR1 is SGHTA and CDR2 is FQGNSA. With 5 bases removed from V and 2 bases from J, the gap between germline ends came to 21 bases. This CDR3 has 18 residues. Sample: PBMCs. This TCR derives from a man aged 25 to 45 in good health and CMV-seropositive. The chain joins TRBV7-2 to TRBJ2-2, with D tentatively TRBD1 (7 bases). CDR3 bases: TGTGCCAGCAGCGGGGGACAGTCGGGGGCGATCAACACCGGGGAGCTGTTTTTT. Translating it yields CASSGGQSGAINTGELFF.